The 26 T cell receptor beta chains presented below share a single source sample, sequenced in a study of blood T cell repertoires in COVID-19. Data came from immunoSEQ multiplex PCR; TCRdb stores just in-frame clones and leaves some out. The sample records roughly 250,000 clones, around 85% being singletons. Material for sequencing was peripheral blood. The receptor source for this set is a middle-aged woman with active or convalescent COVID-19.

A few counts support this clone. This sequence joins TRBV7-6 and TRBJ1-5; TRBD1 agrees at 10 bases. The V and J ends lost 3 bases and 3 bases, in that order; junction bases with no gene match: 2. Looked up from germline, CDR1 is SGHVS and CDR2 is FNYEAQ. The CDR3 has 15 amino acids. The CDR3 region is CASSFGTGVNQPQHF. As DNA, the CDR3 is TGTGCCAGCAGCTTCGGGACAGGGGTCAATCAGCCCCAGCATTTT.

The chain carries TRBV3-1 (or the pseudogene TRBV3-2) and TRBJ2-5; D is unresolved. V dropped 1 base and J dropped 5 bases, with 8 bases sitting between them. Germline values: CDR1 LGHDT, CDR2 YNNKEL (reference sequence). CDR3 length: 13 amino acids. Written as DNA, the CDR3 is TGTGCCAGCAGCCAAGTTAATCGGGAGACCCAGTACTTC. Protein: CASSQVNRETQYF.

This clone was recorded many times. This chain connects TRBV30 to TRBJ2-1; D unresolved. V lost 1 base and J lost 6, with 19 bases in between. The CDR3 contains 16 residues. The germline V gene encodes CDR1 GTSNPN and CDR2 SVGIG (reference sequence). DNA of the CDR3: TGTGCCTGGAGTGGTAACTGGGCTCCAACCTCCAATGAGCAGTTCTTC. Translating gives CAWSGNWAPTSNEQFF. Complete variable domain (other parts from reference TRBV30 and TRBJ2-1): SQTIHQWPATLVQPVGSPLSLECTVEGTSNPNLYWYRQAAGRGLQLLFYSVGIGQISSEVPQNLSASRPQDRQFILSSKKLLLSDSGFYLCAWSGNWAPTSNEQFFGPGTRLTVL.

The chain recombines TRBV6-5 with TRBJ1-5; 7 bases line up with TRBD1. Germline trimming cut 10 bases from V and 7 bases from J; bases unmatched to any gene: 10. This CDR3 has 13 residues. Per the germline V gene, CDR1 is MNHEY and CDR2 is SVGAGI. CDR3 DNA: TGTGCCATATCCCAGGGGGAGAGGCAGCCCCAGCATTTT. Protein sequence: CAISQGERQPQHF.

This clone showed up just a few times. The chain carries TRBV4-2 and TRBJ1-2; D remains ambiguous. This CDR3 spans 15 amino acids. Germline V gene data show CDR1 as LGHNA and CDR2 as YNFKEQ. V lost 0 bases, J lost 5 bases, and 13 bases lay in between. The CDR3 loop reads CASSQELSRTYGYTF. CDR3 nucleotide sequence: TGTGCCAGCAGCCAAGAGTTGAGTCGTACTTATGGCTACACCTTC.

In this sample, this clone turned up a few times. The rearrangement links TRBV6-1 to TRBJ2-2; 11 bases are a match to TRBD2. Germline-derived CDR1 and CDR2 are MNHNS and SASEGT. V gave up 1 base and J gave up 8 bases; unmatched junction bases: 24. The CDR3 loop spans 22 amino acids. CDR3 loop: CASSEVIWGLAASKPNLGELFF. In nucleotides, the CDR3 is TGTGCCAGCAGTGAAGTAATTTGGGGACTAGCGGCGAGTAAGCCTAATTTGGGGGAGCTGTTTTTT.

The rearrangement uses TRBV28 and TRBJ2-7, with TRBD1 identical over 7 bases. CDR1 is MDHEN, CDR2 SYDVKM, per germline. The CDR3 has 14 amino acids. V lost 6 bases and J lost 3; bases outside the gene matches: 8. CDR3 in amino acids: CASSTPDRNYEQYV. For the CDR3, the DNA is TGTGCCAGCAGCACGCCGGACAGGAACTACGAGCAGTACGTC.

This clone occurred a few times. Other DNA sequences from this sample encode an identical CDR3 as well. This chain connects TRBV4-1 to TRBJ2-1; 11 bases are shared with TRBD2. V was clipped by 2 bases and J by 7 bases; unmatched bases: 4. Per germline, CDR1 MGHRA and CDR2 YSYEKL. The CDR3 runs 15 residues. CDR3 in amino acids: CASSQSSGGLNEQFF. CDR3 nucleotides: TGCGCCAGCAGCCAATCTAGCGGGGGGCTTAATGAGCAGTTCTTC.

This clone was recorded once. The chain employs TRBV6-5 and TRBJ2-7; 7 positions agree with TRBD1. This CDR3 is 13 amino acids long. V was clipped by 6 bases and J by 4 bases; unmatched bases: 6. Germline V CDR1 and CDR2: MNHEY, SVGAGI. CDR3 nucleotides: TGTGCCAGCAGCCCCCAGGGGGAGTACGAGCAGTACGTC. Its protein is CASSPQGEYEQYV.

This clone came up once. The CDR3: CASRGAGLQDTEAFF. The CDR3 DNA sequence: TGTGCCAGCAGGGGGGCAGGCCTGCAGGACACTGAAGCTTTCTTT. The genes are TRBV27 and TRBJ1-1, with D possibly being TRBD1 (6 bases). This CDR3 region has 15 residues. Germline V gives CDR1 MNHEY, CDR2 SMNVEV (reference sequence). Trimming cost V 6 bases and J 3 bases, with 17 bases left between them.

This chain joins TRBV10-3 and TRBJ1-6; tentative D call: TRBD1 (6 bases). Germline CDR1 ENHRY, CDR2 SYGVKD. Trimming took 4 bases from V and 10 from J, leaving 14 bases between them. This CDR3 region has 14 residues. CDR3 sequence (DNA): TGTGCCATCAGTGGGGCAGGGGATGACTCACCCCTCCACTTT. This encodes CAISGAGDDSPLHF.

The rearrangement uses TRBV9 and TRBJ2-3, with 7 bases identical to TRBD2. The CDR3 is 13 amino acids. The germline V gene encodes CDR1 SGDLS and CDR2 YYNGEE. The V and J ends lost 4 bases and 4 bases, in that order; junction bases with no gene match: 3. The DNA for the CDR3 is TGTGCCAGCAGCACCGCGGGGGCAGATACGCAGTATTTT. It translates to CASSTAGADTQYF.

This clone was detected only once. J is TRBJ2-5 and V is TRBV2, with 9 bases matching TRBD2. The J segment lost 5 bases and the V segment lost 5 bases, leaving 12 bases of the junction unmatched. This CDR3 has 16 residues. Germline assignment: CDR1 SNHLY and CDR2 FYNNEI. In nucleotides, the CDR3 is TGTGCCAGCAGTTTTTCTATCCTAGCGGGGTCGGAGACCCAGTACTTC. It translates to CASSFSILAGSETQYF.

This chain uses TRBV7-3 with TRBJ2-7, with D tentatively TRBD1 (6 bases). The CDR3 is 15 residues long. The germline V and J ends were trimmed by 3 bases and 6 bases, with 18 bases remaining between them. Germline lookup yields CDR1 SGHTA and CDR2 FQGTGA. The CDR3 here is CASSLSGAGIGEQYF. CDR3 coding DNA: TGTGCCAGCAGCTTGTCAGGGGCTGGGATTGGCGAGCAGTACTTC.

This clone has at least ten counts. The genes are TRBV7-6 and TRBJ1-2, with D perhaps matching TRBD1 (5 bases). Germline V gene lookup returns CDR1 SGHVS and CDR2 FNYEAQ. This CDR3 has 14 amino acids. V gave up 5 bases and J gave up 5 bases, with 15 bases separating them. CDR3 protein: CASSPHADSYGYTF. CDR3 DNA sequence: TGTGCCAGCAGCCCCCATGCTGACAGTTATGGCTACACCTTC.

The chain carries TRBV9 and TRBJ1-2; D unclear. Germline V gene data show CDR1 as SGDLS and CDR2 as YYNGEE. CDR3 length equals 15 residues. V was cut by 4 bases and J by 0 bases, with 13 bases left in between. CDR3 sequence: CASSTHSHANYGYTF. Written as DNA, the CDR3 is TGTGCCAGCAGCACCCACAGTCATGCTAACTATGGCTACACCTTC.

This clone was recorded only once. CDR3: CASSLGDGYGYTF. As DNA, the CDR3 is TGCGCCAGCAGCCTCGGGGATGGCTATGGCTACACCTTC. This chain uses TRBV4-1 with TRBJ1-2, with D hard to call. The V end lost 4 bases, the J end lost 4 bases, and 10 bases lay between the germline ends. The germline V gene encodes CDR1 MGHRA and CDR2 YSYEKL. The CDR3 runs 13 residues.

This clone was detected only a few times. V is TRBV7-9 and J is TRBJ1-5, with 8 bases that match TRBD1. J was trimmed by 0 bases and V by 2 bases; bases with no gene match: 3. The CDR3 spans 16 residues. The germline V gene encodes CDR1 SEHNR and CDR2 FQNEAQ (reference sequence). CDR3 in DNA: TGTGCCAGCAGCTTAAGACAGGGGAATAGCAATCAGCCCCAGCATTTT. Translating it yields CASSLRQGNSNQPQHF.

This clone was seen once. The V and J genes are TRBV19 and TRBJ2-3; weak D call: TRBD1 (6 bases). Germline CDR1 LNHDA, CDR2 SQIVND (reference sequence). CDR3 size: 15 residues. Trimming removed 3 bases from V and 2 bases from J, with 12 bases in between. In nucleotides, the CDR3 is TGTGCCAGTAGTATGCAGGGGCAATCCACAGATACGCAGTATTTT. Amino acid sequence: CASSMQGQSTDTQYF.

The rearrangement uses TRBV11-2 and TRBJ2-7; 12 bases are a match to TRBD2. Germline loops: CDR1 SGHAT, CDR2 FQNNGV. This CDR3 region has 16 residues. V lost 5 bases, J lost 1 base, and 6 bases stayed unmatched. CDR3 nucleotide sequence: TGTGCCAGCAGCCCGCTAGCGGGGGGGCTTTCCTACGAGCAGTACTTC. It specifies CASSPLAGGLSYEQYF.

The J gene is TRBJ2-1, the V gene TRBV10-3; TRBD2 agrees at 9 bases. Per the germline V gene, CDR1 is ENHRY and CDR2 is SYGVKD. The CDR3 spans 13 residues. J lost 5 bases, V lost 5 bases, and 1 base had no gene match. The CDR3, as DNA: TGTGCCATCAGTAGACTAGCGGACAATGAGCAGTTCTTC. It translates to CAISRLADNEQFF.

Only one count was recorded for this clone. V usage is TRBV6-1 and J usage is TRBJ1-5; D is undetermined. There are 14 residues in the CDR3. The V gene's germline CDR1 is MNHNS and CDR2 SASEGT. The V end was cut by 2 bases, the J end by 5 bases, with 10 bases between. The CDR3 nucleotides are TGTGCCAGCAGTGAATCTCTCGGGGATCAGCCCCAGCATTTT. Translation gives CASSESLGDQPQHF.

The chain has TRBV5-4 and TRBJ1-5, with D tentatively TRBD1 (5 bases). Trimming removed 4 bases at V and 1 base at J, with 9 bases between. The length of the CDR3 is 14 residues. Germline lookup yields CDR1 SGHNT and CDR2 YYREEE (reference sequence). The CDR3 reads CASSVGGSNQPQHF. CDR3 in DNA: TGTGCCAGCAGCGTCGGGGGGAGCAATCAGCCCCAGCATTTT.

V is TRBV3-1 (or the pseudogene TRBV3-2) and J is TRBJ1-3; perhaps TRBD1 as D (6 bases). V was clipped by 0 bases and J by 2 bases, with 17 bases between them. The germline CDR1 and CDR2 sequences are LGHDT and YNNKEL (reference sequence). The CDR3 runs to 18 residues. The chain's CDR3 is CASSQEFLTGFTGNTIYF. DNA for the CDR3: TGTGCCAGCAGCCAAGAATTTCTTACAGGGTTTACTGGAAACACCATATATTTT.

The J gene is TRBJ1-2, the V gene TRBV11-2; D is unresolved. The V end lost 0 bases, the J end lost 4 bases, and 9 bases lay between the germline ends. This CDR3 has 14 residues. CDR1 SGHAT and CDR2 FQNNGV come from the germline V gene. The CDR3 sequence is CASSLDTGLYGYTF. The DNA for the CDR3 is TGTGCCAGCAGCTTAGACACCGGTCTCTATGGCTACACCTTC.

The chain links TRBV27 to TRBJ1-2; perhaps TRBD1 as D (5 bases). V shed 4 bases and J shed 1 base, with 7 bases lying between them. The CDR3 runs 13 residues. Germline CDR1 and CDR2: MNHEY and SMNVEV (reference sequence). CDR3 loop: CASSYRLNYGYTF. The CDR3 DNA reads TGTGCCAGCAGTTACAGGCTTAACTATGGCTACACCTTC.